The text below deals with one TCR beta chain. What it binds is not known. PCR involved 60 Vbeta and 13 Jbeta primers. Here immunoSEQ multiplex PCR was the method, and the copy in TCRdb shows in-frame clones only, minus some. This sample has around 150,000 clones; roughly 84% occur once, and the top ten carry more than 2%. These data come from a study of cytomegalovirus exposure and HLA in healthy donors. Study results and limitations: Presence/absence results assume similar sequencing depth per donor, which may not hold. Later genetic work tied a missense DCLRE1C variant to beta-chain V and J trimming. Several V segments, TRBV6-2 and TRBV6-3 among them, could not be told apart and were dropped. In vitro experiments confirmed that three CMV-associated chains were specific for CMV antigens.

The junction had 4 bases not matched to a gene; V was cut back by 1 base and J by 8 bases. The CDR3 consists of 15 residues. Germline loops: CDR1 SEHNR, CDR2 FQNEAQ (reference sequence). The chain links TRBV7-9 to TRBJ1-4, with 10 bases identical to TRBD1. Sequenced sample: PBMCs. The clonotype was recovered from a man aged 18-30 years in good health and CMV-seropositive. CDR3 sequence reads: CASSLGDRGGEKLFF. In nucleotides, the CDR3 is TGTGCCAGCAGCTTAGGGGACAGGGGAGGCGAAAAACTGTTTTTT.